The clone carrying this T cell receptor beta chain showed up just once. These data are taken from a study of prognosis after radiotherapy for stage I lung cancer. Study in general: In this cohort, no one received concurrent therapy with stereotactic body radiotherapy.

Two-round multiplex PCR on genomic DNA was the method by which TCR beta CDR3 was amplified. TRBV and TRBJ genes each had their own specific primers in first-round PCR. TCRdb redid the calling of the multiplex PCR reads with MiXCR, one entry per CDR3 protein. The sample carries 13,000 to 15,000 distinct CDR3 sequences, roughly 38% recorded once. The clonotype originates from a donor aged 50 or older with non-small cell lung cancer. The starting material was PBMCs, obtained before or after stereotactic body radiation therapy (not recorded which).

CDR3 DNA: TGTGCCAGTAGTGGGACAGGGAGTTCGAACTATAATGGCTACACCTTC. It is translated as CASSGTGSSNYNGYTF. V and J are TRBV19 and TRBJ1-2; 9 positions agree with TRBD1. This CDR3 has 16 amino acids. The germline gives CDR1 LNHDA, CDR2 SQIVND (reference sequence). With 5 bases clipped from V and 6 bases from J, the junction kept 13 bases outside the gene matches.